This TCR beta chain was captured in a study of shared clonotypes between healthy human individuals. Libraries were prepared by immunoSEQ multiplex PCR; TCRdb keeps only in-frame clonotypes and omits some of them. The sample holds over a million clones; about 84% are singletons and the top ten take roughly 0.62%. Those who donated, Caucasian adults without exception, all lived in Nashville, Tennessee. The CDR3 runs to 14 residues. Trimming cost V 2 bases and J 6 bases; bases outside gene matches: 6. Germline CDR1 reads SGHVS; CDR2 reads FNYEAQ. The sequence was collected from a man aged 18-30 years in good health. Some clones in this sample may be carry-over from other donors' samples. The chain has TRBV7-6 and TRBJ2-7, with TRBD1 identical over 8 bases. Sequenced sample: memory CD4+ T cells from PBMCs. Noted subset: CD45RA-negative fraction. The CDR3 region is CASSLFRGPGEQYF. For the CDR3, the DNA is TGTGCCAGCAGCTTATTCAGGGGGCCGGGCGAGCAGTACTTC.